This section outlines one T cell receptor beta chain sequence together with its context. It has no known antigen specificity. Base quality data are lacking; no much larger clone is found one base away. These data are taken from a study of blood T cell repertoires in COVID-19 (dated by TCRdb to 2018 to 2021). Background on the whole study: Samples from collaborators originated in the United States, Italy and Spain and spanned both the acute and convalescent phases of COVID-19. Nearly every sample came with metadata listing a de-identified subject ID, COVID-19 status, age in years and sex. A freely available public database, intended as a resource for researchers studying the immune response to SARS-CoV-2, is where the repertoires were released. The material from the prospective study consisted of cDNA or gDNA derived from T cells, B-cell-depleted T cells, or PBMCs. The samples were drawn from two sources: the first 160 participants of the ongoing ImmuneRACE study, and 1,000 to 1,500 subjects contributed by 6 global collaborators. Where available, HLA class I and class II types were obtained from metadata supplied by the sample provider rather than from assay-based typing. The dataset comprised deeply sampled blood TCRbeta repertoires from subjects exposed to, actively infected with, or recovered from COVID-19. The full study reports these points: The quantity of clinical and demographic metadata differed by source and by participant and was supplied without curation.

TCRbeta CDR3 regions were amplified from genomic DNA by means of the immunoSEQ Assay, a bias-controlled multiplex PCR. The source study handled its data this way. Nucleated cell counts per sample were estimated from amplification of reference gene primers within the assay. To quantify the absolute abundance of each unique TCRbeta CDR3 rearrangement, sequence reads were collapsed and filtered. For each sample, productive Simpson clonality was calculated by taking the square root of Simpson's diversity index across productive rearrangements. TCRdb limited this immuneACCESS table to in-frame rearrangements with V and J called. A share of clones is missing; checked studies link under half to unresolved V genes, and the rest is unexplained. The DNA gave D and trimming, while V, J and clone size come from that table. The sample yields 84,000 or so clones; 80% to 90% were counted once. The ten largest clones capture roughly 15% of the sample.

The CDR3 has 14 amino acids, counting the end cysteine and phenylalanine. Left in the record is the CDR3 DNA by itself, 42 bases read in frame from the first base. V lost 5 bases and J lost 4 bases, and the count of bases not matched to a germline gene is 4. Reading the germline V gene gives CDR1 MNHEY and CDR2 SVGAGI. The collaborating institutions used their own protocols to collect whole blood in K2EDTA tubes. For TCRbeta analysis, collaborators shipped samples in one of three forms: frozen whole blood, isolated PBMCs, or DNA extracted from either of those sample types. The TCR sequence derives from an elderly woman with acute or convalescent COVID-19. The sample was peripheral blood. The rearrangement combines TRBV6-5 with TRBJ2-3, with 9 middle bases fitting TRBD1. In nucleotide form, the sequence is TGTGCCAGCAGTATGACAGGGGGAGCAGATACGCAGTATTTT. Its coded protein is CASSMTGGADTQYF.